The sequence of this T cell receptor beta chain was determined in a study of shared clonotypes between healthy human individuals. Researchers ran the assay at a deep level. Repertoires were generated with immunoSEQ multiplex PCR, while TCRdb's copy carries only in-frame clones and drops some. The repertoire holds 2 million to 2.5 million clones, with over 85% as singletons. Trimming took off 7 bases at V and 2 bases at J, with 15 bases between the two ends. This CDR3 region has 15 residues. CDR1 is KGHSH and CDR2 is LQKENI in the germline V gene. Material for sequencing was naive CD4+ T cells from PBMCs. Regarding subset: CD45RA+ positively selected. The gene calls are TRBV18 and TRBJ2-1; no clear D. This clonotype was sampled from a man aged 18 to 30 in good health. Some clones in this sample may be carry-over from other donors' samples. CDR3: CASLTSGRTYNEQFF. CDR3 coding DNA: TGTGCCAGCTTAACCTCGGGCAGAACCTACAATGAGCAGTTCTTC.